This TCR beta chain was profiled in a study of T cells after yellow fever vaccination. Synthesis of TCR cDNA relied on 5'RACE template switching, which attached a universal primer site and UMIs. MiXCR was run by TCRdb on the 5' RACE reads, yielding one entry per CDR3 protein. The table includes around 610,000 distinct CDR3 sequences, about 14% detected once. Study-level findings and limits: It was a small share of clonotypes that appeared in both CD4 and CD8 compartments. The bulk population could contribute abundant contaminating clonotypes to FACS-sorted repertoires. The secondary response was weaker but peaked faster, day 5 versus 15.

This clonotype was seen a handful of times. As yet, its antigen is unknown. Per germline, CDR1 SGHAT and CDR2 FQNNGV. CDR3 size: 18 residues. Germline trimming cut 2 bases from V and 2 bases from J; bases unmatched to any gene: 6. The V and J genes are TRBV11-2 and TRBJ2-3, with 14 bases identical to TRBD2. The TCR sequence derives from a man aged 30 to 45 who received the YFV17D yellow fever vaccine. The sequencing here drew on PBMCs, taken on the day of the yellow fever booster vaccination. The CDR3 protein is CASSLLWTSGRNTDTQYF. CDR3 DNA: TGTGCCAGCAGCTTACTCTGGACTAGCGGGAGGAACACAGATACGCAGTATTTT.